This T cell receptor (beta chain) was captured in a study of T cell responses to AZD1222 COVID-19 vaccine. Whole-study results and caveats: The breadth and depth of Spike-specific TCRs increased once two AZD1222 doses had been given.

TCRdb's copy holds only in-frame clones and misses some; the assay was immunoSEQ multiplex PCR. The data contain approximately 120,000 clones, 88% of them seen just once; the ten biggest clones take up 4% to 4.5%. Comment on this clone: Its antigen is not known.

Germline assignment: CDR1 KGHDR and CDR2 SFDVKD. V was pared by 5 bases and J by 10 bases, with 16 bases between. The CDR3 covers 14 residues. This clonotype was sampled from an adult in good health. V and J are TRBV24-1 and TRBJ1-4; D unclear. Specimen: peripheral blood, collected on day 0 of AZD1222 vaccination. The DNA for the CDR3 is TGTGCCACCAGTGGGGATTTGGAAGAAGGAAAACTGTTTTTT. Protein product: CATSGDLEEGKLFF.